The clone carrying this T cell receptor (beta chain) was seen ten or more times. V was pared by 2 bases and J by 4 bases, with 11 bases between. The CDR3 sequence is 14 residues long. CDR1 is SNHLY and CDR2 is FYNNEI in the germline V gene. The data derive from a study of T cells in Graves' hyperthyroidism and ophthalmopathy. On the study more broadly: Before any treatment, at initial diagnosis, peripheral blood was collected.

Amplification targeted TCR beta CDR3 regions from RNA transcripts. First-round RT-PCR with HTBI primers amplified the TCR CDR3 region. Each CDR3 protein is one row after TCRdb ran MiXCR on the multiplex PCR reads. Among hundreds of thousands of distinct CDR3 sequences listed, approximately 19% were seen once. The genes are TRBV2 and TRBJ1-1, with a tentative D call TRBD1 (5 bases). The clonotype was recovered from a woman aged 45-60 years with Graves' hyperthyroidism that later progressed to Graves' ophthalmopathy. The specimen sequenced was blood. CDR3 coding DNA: TGTGCCAGCAGTGAACAGGGATCGGGCACTGAAGCTTTCTTT. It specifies CASSEQGSGTEAFF.